Reported below is one TCR beta chain. The data belong to a study of T cell changes during pregnancy in multiple sclerosis. Data came from immunoSEQ multiplex PCR; TCRdb stores just in-frame clones and leaves some out. The sample includes approximately 17,000 clones, around 97% of them seen just once. This CDR3 region has 18 residues. The germline gives CDR1 MDHEN, CDR2 SYDVKM. The V and J ends lost 5 bases and 1 base respectively, with 22 bases between them. Source: peripheral blood, taken in the third trimester of pregnancy. The receptor's source is a female donor with multiple sclerosis, enrolled in a pregnancy study. The rearrangement uses TRBV28 and TRBJ2-3; D call uncertain. The CDR3: CASSDKRGGKVGTDTQYF. CDR3 DNA: TGTGCCAGCAGTGATAAGCGTGGTGGTAAGGTGGGCACAGATACGCAGTATTTT.